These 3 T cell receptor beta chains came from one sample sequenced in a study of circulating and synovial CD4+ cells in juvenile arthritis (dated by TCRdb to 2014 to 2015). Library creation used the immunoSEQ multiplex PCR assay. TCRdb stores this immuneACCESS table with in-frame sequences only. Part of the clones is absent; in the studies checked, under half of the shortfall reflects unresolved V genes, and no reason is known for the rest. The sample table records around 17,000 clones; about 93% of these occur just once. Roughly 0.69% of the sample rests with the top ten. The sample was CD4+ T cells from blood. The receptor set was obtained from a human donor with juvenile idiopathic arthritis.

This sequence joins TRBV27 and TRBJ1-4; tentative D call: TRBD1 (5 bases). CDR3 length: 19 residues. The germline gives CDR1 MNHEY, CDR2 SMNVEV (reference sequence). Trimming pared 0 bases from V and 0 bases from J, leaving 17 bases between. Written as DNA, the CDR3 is TGTGCCAGCAGTTTATCAGGAAGGGCAAAAGGGGCAACTAATGAAAAACTGTTTTTT. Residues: CASSLSGRAKGATNEKLFF.

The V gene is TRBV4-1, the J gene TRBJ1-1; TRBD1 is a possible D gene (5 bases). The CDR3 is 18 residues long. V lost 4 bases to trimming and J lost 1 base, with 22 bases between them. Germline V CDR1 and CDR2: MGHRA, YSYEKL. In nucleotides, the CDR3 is TGCGCCAGCAGCCCGTCCCAGGGTCTGTGGGGTGGGAACACTGAAGCTTTCTTT. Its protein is CASSPSQGLWGGNTEAFF.

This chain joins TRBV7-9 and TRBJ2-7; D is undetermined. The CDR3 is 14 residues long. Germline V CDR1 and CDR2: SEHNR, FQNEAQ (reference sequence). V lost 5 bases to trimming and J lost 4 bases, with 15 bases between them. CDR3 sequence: CASSPRLKPYEQYF. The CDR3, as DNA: TGTGCCAGCAGCCCCCGTTTGAAGCCTTACGAGCAGTACTTC.